Shown below are 3 T cell receptor beta chains from a single sample sequenced in a study of blood T cells in healthy people across ages. The use of a sample-barcoded 5' primer and a J-beta primer mix characterized a second PCR of roughly 7 to 11 cycles. TCRdb reprocessed the 5' RACE reads via MiXCR and lists one record per CDR3 protein. The sample includes some 790,000 distinct CDR3 sequences, about 28% of them seen just once. The sequenced material came from blood. Every receptor here comes from a woman over 75 in good health.

This clonotype was detected ten times or more. The chain recombines TRBV2 with TRBJ2-5, with D tentatively TRBD1 or TRBD2 (5 bases each). V gave up 6 bases and J gave up 1 base, with 12 bases separating them. This CDR3 has 14 amino acids. Per the germline V gene, CDR1 is SNHLY and CDR2 is FYNNEI. The chain's CDR3 is CASSEGTGQETQYF. The CDR3 bases are TGTGCCAGCAGCGAGGGGACCGGCCAAGAGACCCAGTACTTC.

The chain joins TRBV12-3 or TRBV12-4 to TRBJ1-2; 7 bases match TRBD1. V trimming: 1 base; J trimming: 8 bases; junction bases outside the gene matches: 7. CDR3 length equals 14 residues. The CDR3 sequence is CASSLEGALRGYTF. The DNA of the CDR3 is TGTGCCAGCAGTTTAGAGGGGGCGCTTCGGGGCTACACCTTC.

This clonotype was counted ten times or more. The chain uses TRBV10-3 and TRBJ1-2, with unresolved D. Germline assignment: CDR1 ENHRY and CDR2 SYGVKD. The CDR3 runs to 15 residues. The V end lost 3 bases, the J end lost 2 bases, and 13 bases lay between the germline ends. For the CDR3, the DNA is TGTGCCATCAGTGACCAGATGGACGGCAACTATGGCTACACCTTC. As protein: CAISDQMDGNYGYTF.